This T cell receptor beta chain is from a study of shared clonotypes between healthy human individuals. The V and J ends lost 1 base and 3 bases respectively, with 7 bases between them. The CDR3 runs to 14 residues. From germline, CDR1 is SGDLS and CDR2 YYNGEE. Regarding the study as a whole: Between a few donors, naive CD4 clonotypes were shared at a level of about 5%. Rarefaction showed that sequencing of sorted subsets was incomplete (despite large depth).

To note about this clone: Its antigen is unidentified.

Data came from immunoSEQ multiplex PCR; TCRdb stores just in-frame clones and leaves some out. The top ten clones hold roughly 0.45% of a sample with around 1.5 million clones, 95% to 99% of them seen once. The sequencing sample was made of naive CD4+ T cells sorted from blood. Subset: CD45RA+ positively selected. The rearrangement uses TRBV9 and TRBJ2-2; D is unclear. The receptor comes from a man aged 25 to 45 in good health. This chain's CDR3 is CASSVLTDTGELFF. The CDR3 coding sequence is TGTGCCAGCAGCGTATTGACGGACACCGGGGAGCTGTTTTTT.